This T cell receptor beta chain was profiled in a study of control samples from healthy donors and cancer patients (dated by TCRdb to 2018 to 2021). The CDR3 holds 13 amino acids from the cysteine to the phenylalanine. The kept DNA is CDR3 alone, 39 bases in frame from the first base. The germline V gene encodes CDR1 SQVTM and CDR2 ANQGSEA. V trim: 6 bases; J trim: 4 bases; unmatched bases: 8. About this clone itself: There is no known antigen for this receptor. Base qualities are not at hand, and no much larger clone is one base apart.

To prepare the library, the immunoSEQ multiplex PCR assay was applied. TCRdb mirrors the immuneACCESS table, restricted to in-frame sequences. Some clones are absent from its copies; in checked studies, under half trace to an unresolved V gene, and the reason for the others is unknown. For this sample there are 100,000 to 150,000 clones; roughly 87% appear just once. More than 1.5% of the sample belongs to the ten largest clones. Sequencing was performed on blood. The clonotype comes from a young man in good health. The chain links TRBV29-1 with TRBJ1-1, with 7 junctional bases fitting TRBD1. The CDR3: CSVVTGVGTEAFF. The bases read TGCAGCGTCGTAACAGGGGTGGGCACTGAAGCTTTCTTT.